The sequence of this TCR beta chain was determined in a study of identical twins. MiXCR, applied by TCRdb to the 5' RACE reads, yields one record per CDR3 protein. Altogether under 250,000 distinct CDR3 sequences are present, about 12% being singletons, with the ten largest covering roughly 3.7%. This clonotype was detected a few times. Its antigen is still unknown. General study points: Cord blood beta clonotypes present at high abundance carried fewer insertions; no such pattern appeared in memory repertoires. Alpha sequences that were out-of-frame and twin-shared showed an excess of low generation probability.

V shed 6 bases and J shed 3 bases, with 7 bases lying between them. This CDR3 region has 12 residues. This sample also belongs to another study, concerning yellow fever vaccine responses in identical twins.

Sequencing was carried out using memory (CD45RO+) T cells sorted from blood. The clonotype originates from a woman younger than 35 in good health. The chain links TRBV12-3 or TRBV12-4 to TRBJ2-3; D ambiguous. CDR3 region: CASRARTDTQYF. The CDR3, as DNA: TGTGCCAGCAGGGCTCGGACAGATACGCAGTATTTT.